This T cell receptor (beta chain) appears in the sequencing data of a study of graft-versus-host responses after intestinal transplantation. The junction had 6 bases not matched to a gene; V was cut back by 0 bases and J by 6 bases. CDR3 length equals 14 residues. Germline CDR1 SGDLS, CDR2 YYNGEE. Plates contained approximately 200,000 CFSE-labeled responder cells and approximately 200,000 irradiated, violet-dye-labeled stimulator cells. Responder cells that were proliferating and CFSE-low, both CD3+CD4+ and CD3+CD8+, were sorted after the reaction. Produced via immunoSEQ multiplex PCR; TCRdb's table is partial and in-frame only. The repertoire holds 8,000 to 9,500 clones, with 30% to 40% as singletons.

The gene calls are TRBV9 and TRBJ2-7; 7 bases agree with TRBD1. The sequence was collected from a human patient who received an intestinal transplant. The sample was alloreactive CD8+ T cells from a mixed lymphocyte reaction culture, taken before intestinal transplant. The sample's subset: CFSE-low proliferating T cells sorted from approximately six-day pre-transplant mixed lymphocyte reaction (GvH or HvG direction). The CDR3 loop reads CASSVGDRAFEQYF. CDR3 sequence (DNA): TGTGCCAGCAGCGTAGGAGACAGGGCGTTCGAGCAGTACTTC. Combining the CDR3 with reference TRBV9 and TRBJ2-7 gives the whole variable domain DSGVTQTPKHLITATGQRVTLRCSPRSGDLSVYWYQQSLDQGLQFLIQYYNGEERAKGNILERFSAQQFPDLHSELNLSSLELGDSALYFCASSVGDRAFEQYFGPGTRLTVT.